The entry below describes one T cell receptor beta chain. The antigen is undetermined. TCRdb fed the 5' RACE reads into MiXCR, producing one record per CDR3 protein. Of roughly 600,000 distinct CDR3 sequences in the sample, 18% are singletons; the top ten hold 12%. The sample originates from a study of T-cell memory formation after mild COVID-19. The study's findings and limits: Mostly located in CM and EM were contracting CD4+ clones, with contracting CD8+ clones located in EMRA. Cross-reactive memory appears to have joined, as suggested by some responding clones showing up in pre-infection memory.

Input material: PBMCs or a T cell subset sorted from them (not recorded which). This clonotype was obtained from an adult woman who had mild COVID-19 (a few samples of this study predate the infection). Cell type and time point are not known.

The CDR3 loop is CSVGGDRYF. The DNA of the CDR3 is TGCAGCGTGGGGGGGGACAGGTACTTC. V usage is TRBV29-1 and J usage is TRBJ2-7; D is perhaps TRBD1 or TRBD2 (7 bases each). Germline CDR1 SQVTM, CDR2 ANQGSEA. This CDR3 spans 9 amino acids. Trimming took off 6 bases at V and 12 bases at J, with 12 bases between the two ends.